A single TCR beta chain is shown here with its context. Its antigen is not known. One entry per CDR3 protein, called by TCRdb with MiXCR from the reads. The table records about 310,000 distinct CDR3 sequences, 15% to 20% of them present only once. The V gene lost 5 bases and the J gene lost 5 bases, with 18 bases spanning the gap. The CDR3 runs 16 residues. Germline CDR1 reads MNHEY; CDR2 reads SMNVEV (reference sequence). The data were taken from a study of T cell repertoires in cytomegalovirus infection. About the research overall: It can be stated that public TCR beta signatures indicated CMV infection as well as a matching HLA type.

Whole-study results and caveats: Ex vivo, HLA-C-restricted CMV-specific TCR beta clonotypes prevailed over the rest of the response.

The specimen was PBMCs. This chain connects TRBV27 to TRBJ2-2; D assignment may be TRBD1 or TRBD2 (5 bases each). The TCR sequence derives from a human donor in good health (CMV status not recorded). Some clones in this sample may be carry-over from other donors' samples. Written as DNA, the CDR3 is TGTGCCAGCAGTCCGGGGACGGCCGGCATTACCGGGGAGCTGTTTTTT. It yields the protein CASSPGTAGITGELFF.